The present T cell receptor beta chain was sequenced within a study of OX40 agonist ivuxolimab in advanced cancers. Across the study: The patients received ivuxolimab by intravenous route every 2 weeks at 0.01 to 10 mg/kg.

Repertoires were generated with immunoSEQ multiplex PCR, while TCRdb's copy carries only in-frame clones and drops some. The profile shows around 63,000 clones, 70% to 80% of them singletons. Between the trimmed V and J ends, which lost 6 bases and 4 bases, there was a span of 16 bases. This CDR3 has 15 amino acids. Germline CDR1 reads SNHLY; CDR2 reads FYNNEI. Autoimmune disease history or systemic immunosuppression disqualified patients. This TCR came from an adult with an advanced solid tumor such as melanoma, head and neck, liver or kidney cancer. The chain recombines TRBV2 with TRBJ1-5, with D uncertain. The sample was CD4+ or CD8+ T cells sorted from blood, taken in a trial of the OX40 agonist ivuxolimab. DNA of the CDR3: TGTGCCAGCAGGGGGTCTAAGTCGGGGAATCAGCCCCAGCATTTT. The encoded protein is CASRGSKSGNQPQHF.